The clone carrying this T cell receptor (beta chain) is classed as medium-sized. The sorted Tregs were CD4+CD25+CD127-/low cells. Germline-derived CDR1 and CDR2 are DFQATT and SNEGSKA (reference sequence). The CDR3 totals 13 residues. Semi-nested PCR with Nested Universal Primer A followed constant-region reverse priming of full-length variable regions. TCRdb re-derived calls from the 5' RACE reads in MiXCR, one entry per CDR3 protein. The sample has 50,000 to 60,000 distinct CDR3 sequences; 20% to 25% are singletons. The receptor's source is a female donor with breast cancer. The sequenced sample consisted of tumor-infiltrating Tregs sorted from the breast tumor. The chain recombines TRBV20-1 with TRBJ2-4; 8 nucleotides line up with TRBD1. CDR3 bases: TGCAGAGTCTCCAGGGGGCTGGAGGACATTCAGTACTTC. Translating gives CRVSRGLEDIQYF.